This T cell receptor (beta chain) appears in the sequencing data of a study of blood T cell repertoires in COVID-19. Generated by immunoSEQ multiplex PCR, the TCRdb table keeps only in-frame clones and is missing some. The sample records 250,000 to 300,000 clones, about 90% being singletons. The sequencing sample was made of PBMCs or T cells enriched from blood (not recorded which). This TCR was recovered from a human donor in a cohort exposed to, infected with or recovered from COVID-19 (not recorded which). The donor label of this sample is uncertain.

The chain's CDR3 is CASSFRAGALRETQYF. CDR3 DNA: TGTGCCAGCAGCTTTCGGGCGGGGGCTTTGCGGGAGACCCAGTACTTC. The V and J genes are TRBV5-8 and TRBJ2-5, with D perhaps matching TRBD2 (7 bases). Germline V gene sequence: CDR1 SGHTS, CDR2 YDEGEE. V gave up 2 bases and J gave up 5 bases, with 19 bases separating them. The CDR3 contains 16 residues. Full variable domain (outside the CDR3, taken from reference TRBV5-8 and TRBJ2-5): EAGVTQSPTHLIKTRGQQATLRCSPISGHTSVYWYQQALGLGLQFLLWYDEGEERNRGNFPPRFSGRQFPNYSSELNVNALELEDSALYLCASSFRAGALRETQYFGPGTRLLVL.